This TCR beta chain was recorded in a study of blood T cell repertoires in COVID-19. About the research overall: Acute and convalescent COVID-19 samples came from the United States, Italy and Spain. T cells, B-cell-depleted T cells, or PBMCs provided the cDNA or gDNA that served as material.

Concerning this clone: This specimen includes other DNA sequences encoding the same CDR3.

Authors' analysis steps: Scientists estimated how many nucleated cells there were by amplifying reference gene primers. Data came from immunoSEQ multiplex PCR; TCRdb stores just in-frame clones and leaves some out. V and J calls and clone size follow that table, whereas D and trimming were derived from the DNA. The sample gives 95,000 to 150,000 clones, 60% to 85% of which show up once; about 0.84% is in the top ten. The sequencing sample was made of peripheral blood. The source of this sequence is a human donor with acute or convalescent COVID-19. The donor label of this sample is uncertain.

DNA of the CDR3: TGTGCCAGCAGCTTAGGAGGTTCTGGAAACACCATATATTTT. Amino acids: CASSLGGSGNTIYF. The chain uses TRBV11-3 and TRBJ1-3; no firm D call. Germline V CDR1 and CDR2: SGHNT, YENEEA. The CDR3 is 14 amino acids. The germline V and J ends were trimmed by 1 base and 1 base, with 5 bases remaining between them.